These 16 T cell receptor beta chains originate from one sample sequenced in a study of graft-versus-host responses after intestinal transplantation. These receptors are not linked to any known antigen. Assay: immunoSEQ multiplex PCR; the TCRdb copy retains only in-frame clones and omits some. The sample gives some 100,000 clones, about 88% of which show up once; roughly 0.97% is in the top ten. Sequenced here: unstimulated CD4+ T cells sorted from spleen or lymph node cells, sampled before transplant. The receptors here all came from a human donor who was the organ donor for an intestinal transplant.

The chain combines TRBV2 with TRBJ1-2; the D is unclear. The CDR3 contains 14 residues. V lost 3 bases and J 4 bases, leaving 12 bases between the germline ends. The germline gives CDR1 SNHLY, CDR2 FYNNEI. The CDR3 coding sequence is TGTGCCAGCAGTGAGACAACAAGTACCTATGGCTACACCTTC. It encodes CASSETTSTYGYTF.

Remarks on this clone: An end of the junction differs from the germline gene, which may be a read error. The chain carries TRBV30 and TRBJ2-3; D is undetermined. CDR3 size: 14 residues. Germline CDR1 GTSNPN, CDR2 SVGIG (reference sequence). CDR3 nucleotide sequence: TGTGCCTGGAGTGCCTTAGCCGGCACGGATACGCAGTATTTT. Translating it yields CAWSALAGTDTQYF.

V gene TRBV6-1 combines with J gene TRBJ2-2; 9 nucleotides align to TRBD2. The J segment lost 2 bases and the V segment lost 10 bases, leaving 5 bases of the junction unmatched. The CDR3 has 14 residues. The germline CDR1 and CDR2 sequences are MNHNS and SASEGT. The CDR3 nucleotides read TGTGCCACAGATAGCGGGGGAAACACCGGGGAGCTGTTTTTT. Encoded protein: CATDSGGNTGELFF.

The chain combines TRBV2 with TRBJ1-2; TRBD1 aligns across 9 bases. The CDR3 runs 17 residues. CDR1 is SNHLY, CDR2 FYNNEI, per germline. V lost 2 bases, J lost 2 bases, and 9 bases stayed unmatched. The CDR3 bases are TGTGCCAGCAGTGAATCGGTTACGGGACAGGGAAACTATGGCTACACCTTC. Translating gives CASSESVTGQGNYGYTF. The full variable domain, completed using reference TRBV2 and TRBJ1-2, is EPEVTQTPSHQVTQMGQEVILRCVPISNHLYFYWYRQILGQKVEFLVSFYNNEISEKSEIFDDQFSVERPDGSNFTLKIRSTKLEDSAMYFCASSESVTGQGNYGYTFGSGTRLTVV.

The chain has TRBV9 and TRBJ1-2; 8 bases match TRBD1. Germline CDR1 SGDLS, CDR2 YYNGEE. The CDR3 has 16 amino acids. With V trimmed by 6 bases and J by 0 bases, 10 bases remained unmatched. The CDR3 region is CASKGQGAGTNYGYTF. The CDR3, as DNA: TGTGCCAGCAAGGGGCAGGGGGCAGGGACTAACTATGGCTACACCTTC.

This clone was observed once. The chain's CDR3 is CASSLGGTSGDSSTDTQYF. The CDR3 DNA sequence: TGCGCCAGCAGCTTGGGTGGGACTAGCGGGGATTCTAGCACAGATACGCAGTATTTT. The rearrangement uses TRBV5-1 and TRBJ2-3, with 13 positions matching TRBD2. Germline V gene sequence: CDR1 SGHRS, CDR2 YFSETQ. V lost 0 bases and J lost 0; bases outside the gene matches: 7. The CDR3 has 19 amino acids.

The chain combines TRBV6-5 with TRBJ2-3, with 10 bases aligning to TRBD2. V lost 0 bases to trimming and J lost 1 base; unmatched junction nucleotides: 1. Per the germline V gene, CDR1 is MNHEY and CDR2 is SVGAGI. CDR3 length: 16 residues. CDR3 loop: CASSYSTSGGTDTQYF. The CDR3 region has the DNA TGTGCCAGCAGTTACTCAACTAGCGGGGGCACAGATACGCAGTATTTT.

This clone has only one observation. The rearrangement uses TRBV30 and TRBJ1-6; the D gene is possibly TRBD1 (5 bases). Germline CDR1 and CDR2: GTSNPN and SVGIG (reference sequence). The CDR3 totals 13 residues. Deletions cut 0 bases from V and 7 bases from J, with 7 bases between. This CDR3 is CAWSVQANSPLHF. The CDR3 DNA sequence: TGTGCCTGGAGTGTACAGGCGAATTCACCCCTCCACTTT.

CDR3 in amino acids: CASSRLKGQGTSYNEQFF. Written as DNA, the CDR3 is TGTGCCAGCTCACGTTTAAAGGGACAGGGAACTTCCTACAATGAGCAGTTCTTC. The chain uses TRBV18 and TRBJ2-1; 9 bases agree with TRBD1. CDR3 size: 18 residues. V lost 4 bases and J lost 1; bases outside the gene matches: 11. The germline V gene encodes CDR1 KGHSH and CDR2 LQKENI.

V usage is TRBV11-1 and J usage is TRBJ1-1; 7 nucleotides agree with TRBD1. Germline CDR1 SGHAT, CDR2 FQDESV (reference sequence). This CDR3 comprises 16 residues. V lost 0 bases and J lost 6; bases outside the gene matches: 10. CDR3 in DNA: TGTGCCAGCAGCTTAGCTAAGGGACAGACGGAGCCTGAAGCTTTCTTT. This sequence encodes CASSLAKGQTEPEAFF.

The rearrangement joins TRBV6-5 to TRBJ1-2, with 7 positions matching TRBD1. The CDR3 runs 13 residues. Germline loops: CDR1 MNHEY, CDR2 SVGAGI. With V trimmed by 6 bases and J by 6 bases, 7 bases remained unmatched. The CDR3 DNA reads TGTGCCAGCAGGCGCAGGGGGTTGAATGGCTACACCTTC. Its protein is CASRRRGLNGYTF.

In this sample, this clone turned up once. This chain joins TRBV27 and TRBJ1-2; TRBD1 matches at 7 bases. Germline assignment: CDR1 MNHEY and CDR2 SMNVEV (reference sequence). The CDR3 has 15 residues. V gave up 6 bases and J gave up 2 bases; unmatched junction bases: 9. As DNA, the CDR3 is TGTGCCAGCAGAGGGTCGAGGGGGCCCAACTATGGCTACACCTTC. This translates into CASRGSRGPNYGYTF.

The chain employs TRBV19 and TRBJ2-7; either TRBD1 or TRBD2 may supply D (6 bases each). V was shortened by 6 bases and J by 3 bases, with 9 bases between the two germline ends. This CDR3 has 12 amino acids. Germline values: CDR1 LNHDA, CDR2 SQIVND (reference sequence). CDR3 sequence: CASSRGGYEQYF. As DNA, the CDR3 is TGTGCCAGTAGCAGGGGAGGCTACGAGCAGTACTTC.

This chain links TRBV28 with TRBJ2-5; 7 bases align to TRBD2. Germline assignment: CDR1 MDHEN and CDR2 SYDVKM. The CDR3 is 17 residues long. Trimming removed 5 bases from V and 2 bases from J; junction bases left unmatched: 14. The CDR3 protein is CASSPAGGSGSQETQYF. The DNA for the CDR3 is TGTGCCAGCAGTCCGGCCGGGGGTAGCGGGTCTCAAGAGACCCAGTACTTC. Looking up the rest from reference TRBV28 and TRBJ2-5 gives the full variable domain: DVKVTQSSRYLVKRTGEKVFLECVQDMDHENMFWYRQDPGLGLRLIYFSYDVKMKEKGDIPEGYSVSREKKERFSLILESASTNQTSMYLCASSPAGGSGSQETQYFGPGTRLLVL.

The chain uses TRBV7-9 and TRBJ2-4; tentative D call: TRBD1 (6 bases). This CDR3 region has 14 residues. Deletions cut 2 bases from V and 4 bases from J, with 9 bases between. Germline V gives CDR1 SEHNR, CDR2 FQNEAQ (reference sequence). The CDR3 is CASSLRTAKNIQYF. CDR3 nucleotides: TGTGCCAGCAGCTTACGGACAGCTAAAAACATTCAGTACTTC.

The chain recombines TRBV5-6 with TRBJ2-1; 7 positions agree with TRBD1. J lost 0 bases, V lost 4 bases, and 1 base had no gene match. The germline CDR1 and CDR2 sequences are SGHDT and YYEEEE. This CDR3 is built from 14 residues. This chain's CDR3 is CASSRGLSYNEQFF. The CDR3 bases are TGTGCCAGCAGCAGGGGGCTCTCCTACAATGAGCAGTTCTTC.